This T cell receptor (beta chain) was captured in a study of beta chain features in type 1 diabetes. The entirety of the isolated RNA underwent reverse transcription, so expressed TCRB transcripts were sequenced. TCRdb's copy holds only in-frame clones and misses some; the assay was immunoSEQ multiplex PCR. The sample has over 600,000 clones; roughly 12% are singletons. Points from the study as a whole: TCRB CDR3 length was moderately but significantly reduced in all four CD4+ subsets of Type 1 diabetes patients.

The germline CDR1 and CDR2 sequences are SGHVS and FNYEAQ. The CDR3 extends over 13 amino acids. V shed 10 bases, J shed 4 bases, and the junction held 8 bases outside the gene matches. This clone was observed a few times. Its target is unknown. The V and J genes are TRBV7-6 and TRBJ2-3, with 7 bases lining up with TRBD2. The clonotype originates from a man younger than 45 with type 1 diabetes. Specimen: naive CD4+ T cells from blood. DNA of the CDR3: TGTGCCACCTCGACTAGCAGGGCAGATACGCAGTATTTT. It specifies CATSTSRADTQYF.